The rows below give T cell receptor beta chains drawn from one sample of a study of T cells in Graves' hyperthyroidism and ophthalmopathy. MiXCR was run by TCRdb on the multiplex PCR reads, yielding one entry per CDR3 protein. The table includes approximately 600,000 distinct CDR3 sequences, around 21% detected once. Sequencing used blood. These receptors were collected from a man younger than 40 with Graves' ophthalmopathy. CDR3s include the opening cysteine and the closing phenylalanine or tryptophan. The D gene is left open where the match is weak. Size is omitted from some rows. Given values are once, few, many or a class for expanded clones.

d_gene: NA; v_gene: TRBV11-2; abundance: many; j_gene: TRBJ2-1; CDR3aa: CASSLQGWNEQFF; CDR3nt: TGTGCCAGCAGCTTACAGGGTTGGAATGAGCAGTTCTTC
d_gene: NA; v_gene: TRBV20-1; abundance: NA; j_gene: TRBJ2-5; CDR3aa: CSAPPPGDRGETQYF; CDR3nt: TGCAGTGCCCCCCCCCCTGGGGACCGAGGAGAGACCCAGTACTTC
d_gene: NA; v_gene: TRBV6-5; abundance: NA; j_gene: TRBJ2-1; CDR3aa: CASSYSWGAEQFF; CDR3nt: TGTGCCAGCAGTTACTCATGGGGGGCCGAGCAGTTCTTC
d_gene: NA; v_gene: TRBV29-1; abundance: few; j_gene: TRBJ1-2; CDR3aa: CSVGPEGIGYTF; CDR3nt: TGCAGCGTTGGTCCAGAGGGTATTGGCTACACCTTC
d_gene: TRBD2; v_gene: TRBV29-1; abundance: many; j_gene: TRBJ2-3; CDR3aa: CSVDMGREGNTDTQYF; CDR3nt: TGCAGCGTGGATATGGGGAGGGAAGGGAACACAGATACGCAGTATTTT
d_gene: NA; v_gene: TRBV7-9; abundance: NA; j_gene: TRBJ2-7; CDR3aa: CASSAAGLEQYF; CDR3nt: TGTGCCAGCAGCGCAGCTGGGCTTGAGCAGTACTTC
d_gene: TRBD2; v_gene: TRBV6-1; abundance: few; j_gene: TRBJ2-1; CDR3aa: CASSQPGLALREVTNEQFF; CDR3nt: TGTGCCAGCAGCCAACCGGGACTAGCCCTCCGGGAGGTTACCAATGAGCAGTTCTTC
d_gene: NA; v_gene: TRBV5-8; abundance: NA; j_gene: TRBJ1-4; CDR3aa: CASSPPGGSEKLFF; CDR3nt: TGTGCCAGCAGCCCCCCCGGCGGATCAGAAAAACTGTTTTTT
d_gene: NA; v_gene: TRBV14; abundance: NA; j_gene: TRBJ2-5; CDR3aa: CASSHPGTSGTTQYF; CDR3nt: TGTGCCAGCAGCCACCCCGGGACCTCCGGGACCACCCAGTACTTC
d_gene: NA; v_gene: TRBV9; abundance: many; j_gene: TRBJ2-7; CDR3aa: CASSAEPGPYEQYF; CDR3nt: TGTGCCAGCAGCGCAGAACCCGGTCCCTACGAGCAGTACTTC
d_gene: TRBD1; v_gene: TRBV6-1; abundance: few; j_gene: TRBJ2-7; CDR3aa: CASSYAEGQGDYEQYF; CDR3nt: TGTGCCAGCAGTTACGCGGAGGGACAGGGGGACTACGAGCAGTACTTC
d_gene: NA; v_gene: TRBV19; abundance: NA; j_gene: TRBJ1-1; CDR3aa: CASSIRMRMEAFF; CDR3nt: TGTGCCAGTAGTATACGGATGAGGATGGAAGCTTTCTTT
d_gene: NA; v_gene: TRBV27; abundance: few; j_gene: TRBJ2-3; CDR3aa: CASSLRLANTDAQYF; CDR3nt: TGTGCCAGCAGTTTACGTTTAGCGAACACAGATGCGCAGTATTTT
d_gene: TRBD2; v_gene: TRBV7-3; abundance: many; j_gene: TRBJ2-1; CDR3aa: CASSTTGLAGGNNEQFF; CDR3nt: TGTGCCAGCAGCACAACGGGTCTAGCGGGAGGGAACAATGAGCAGTTCTTC
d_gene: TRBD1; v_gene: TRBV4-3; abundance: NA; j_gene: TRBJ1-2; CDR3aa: CASSPLLVQGVTGYTF; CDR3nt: TGCGCCAGCAGCCCCCTATTAGTACAGGGGGTGACTGGCTACACCTTC
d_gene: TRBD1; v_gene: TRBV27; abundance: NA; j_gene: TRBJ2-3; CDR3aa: CASTWGQGVGDTQYF; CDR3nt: TGTGCCAGCACCTGGGGACAGGGGGTCGGAGATACGCAGTATTTT
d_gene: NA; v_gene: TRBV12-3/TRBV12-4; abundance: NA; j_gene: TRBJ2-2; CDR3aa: CASSDTGKRTGELFF; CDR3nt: TGTGCCAGCAGCGACACAGGGAAGAGAACCGGGGAGCTGTTTTTT